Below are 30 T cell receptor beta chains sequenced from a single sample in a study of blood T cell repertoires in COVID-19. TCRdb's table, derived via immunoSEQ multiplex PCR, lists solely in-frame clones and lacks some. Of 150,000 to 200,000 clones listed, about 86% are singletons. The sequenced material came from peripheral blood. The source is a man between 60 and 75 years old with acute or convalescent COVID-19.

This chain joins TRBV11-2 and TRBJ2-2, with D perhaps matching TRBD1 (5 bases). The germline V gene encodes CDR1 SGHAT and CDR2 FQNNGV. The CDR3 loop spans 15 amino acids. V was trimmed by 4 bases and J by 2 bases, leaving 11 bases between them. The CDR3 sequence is CASSSPRANTGELFF. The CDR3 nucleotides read TGTGCCAGCAGCTCCCCCAGGGCCAACACCGGGGAGCTGTTTTTT.

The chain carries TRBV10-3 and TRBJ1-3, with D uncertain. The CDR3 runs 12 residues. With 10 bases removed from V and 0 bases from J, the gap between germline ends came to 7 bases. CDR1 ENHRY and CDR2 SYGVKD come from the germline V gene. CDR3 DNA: TGTGCCACCGGTTACTCTGGAAACACCATATATTTT. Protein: CATGYSGNTIYF.

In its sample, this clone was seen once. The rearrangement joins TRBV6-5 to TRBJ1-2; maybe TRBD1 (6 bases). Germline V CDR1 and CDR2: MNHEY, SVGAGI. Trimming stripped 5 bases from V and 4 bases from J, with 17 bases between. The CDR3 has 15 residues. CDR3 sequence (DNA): TGTGCCAGCAGTCCCCCCCCAGGGGCCGGCTATGGCTACACCTTC. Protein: CASSPPPGAGYGYTF.

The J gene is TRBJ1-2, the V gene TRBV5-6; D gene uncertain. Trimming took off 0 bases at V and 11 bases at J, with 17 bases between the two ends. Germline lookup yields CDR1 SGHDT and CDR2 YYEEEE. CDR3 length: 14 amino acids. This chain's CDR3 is CASSLEASLRGYTF. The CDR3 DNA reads TGTGCCAGCAGCTTGGAGGCCTCCTTGAGAGGGTACACCTTC.

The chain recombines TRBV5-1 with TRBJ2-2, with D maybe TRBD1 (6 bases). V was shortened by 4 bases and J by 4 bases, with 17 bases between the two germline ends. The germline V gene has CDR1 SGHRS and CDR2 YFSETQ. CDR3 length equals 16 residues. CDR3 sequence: CASSPLGQPFTGELFF. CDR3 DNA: TGCGCCAGCAGCCCCCTGGGACAACCGTTCACCGGGGAGCTGTTTTTT.

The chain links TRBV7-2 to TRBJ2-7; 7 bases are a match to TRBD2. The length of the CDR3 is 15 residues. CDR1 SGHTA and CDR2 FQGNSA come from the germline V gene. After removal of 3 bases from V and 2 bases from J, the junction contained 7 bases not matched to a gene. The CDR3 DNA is TGTGCCAGCAGCTTCTCCAGCGGGGATACCTACGAGCAGTACTTC. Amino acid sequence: CASSFSSGDTYEQYF.

This CDR3 is CASSPSGTGTYEQYF. Written as DNA, the CDR3 is TGTGCCAGTAGTCCCTCCGGGACTGGTACCTACGAGCAGTACTTC. The rearrangement uses TRBV19 and TRBJ2-7, with D perhaps matching TRBD2 (6 bases). Germline V gene sequence: CDR1 LNHDA, CDR2 SQIVND (reference sequence). Trimming pared 5 bases from V and 2 bases from J, leaving 16 bases between. The CDR3 sequence is 15 residues long. Filled out from reference TRBV19 and TRBJ2-7, the complete variable domain reads DGGITQSPKYLFRKEGQNVTLSCEQNLNHDAMYWYRQDPGQGLRLIYYSQIVNDFQKGDIAEGYSVSREKKESFPLTVTSAQKNPTAFYLCASSPSGTGTYEQYFGPGTRLTVT.

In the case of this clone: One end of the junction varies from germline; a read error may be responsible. CDR3 sequence: CSVKDRGRVTEAFF. The CDR3 nucleotides read TGCAGCGTTAAAGACAGGGGGCGAGTCACTGAAGCTTTCTTT. The V gene is TRBV29-1, the J gene TRBJ1-1, with 10 bases identical to TRBD1. Germline loops: CDR1 SQVTM, CDR2 ANQGSEA. This CDR3 spans 14 amino acids. The full variable domain, with the rest looked up from reference TRBV29-1 and TRBJ1-1, is SAVISQKPSRDICQRGTSLTIQCQVDSQVTMMFWYRQQPGQSLTLIATANQGSEATYESGFVIDKFPISRPNLTFSTLTVSNMSPEDSSIYLCSVKDRGRVTEAFFGQGTRLTVV.

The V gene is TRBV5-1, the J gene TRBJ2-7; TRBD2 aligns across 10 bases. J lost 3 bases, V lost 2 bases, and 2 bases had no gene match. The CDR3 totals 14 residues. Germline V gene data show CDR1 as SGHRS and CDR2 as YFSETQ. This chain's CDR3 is CASSLLAGRYEQYF. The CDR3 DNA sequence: TGCGCCAGCAGCTTACTAGCGGGACGCTACGAGCAGTACTTC.

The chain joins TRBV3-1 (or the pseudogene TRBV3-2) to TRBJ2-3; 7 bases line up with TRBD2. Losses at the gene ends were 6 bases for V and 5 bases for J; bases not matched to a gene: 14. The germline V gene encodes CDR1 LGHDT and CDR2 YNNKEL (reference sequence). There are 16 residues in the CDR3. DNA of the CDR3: TGTGCCAGCAGTCCAAGACTAGCCGATGAGGGAGATACGCAGTATTTT. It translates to CASSPRLADEGDTQYF.

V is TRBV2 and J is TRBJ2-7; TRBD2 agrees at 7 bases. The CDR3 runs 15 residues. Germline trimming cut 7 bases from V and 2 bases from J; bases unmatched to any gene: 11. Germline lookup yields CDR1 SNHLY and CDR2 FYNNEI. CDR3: CASTLGGGRTYEQYF. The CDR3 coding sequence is TGTGCCAGCACCTTGGGGGGGGGACGAACCTACGAGCAGTACTTC. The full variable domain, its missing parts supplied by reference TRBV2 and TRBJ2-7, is EPEVTQTPSHQVTQMGQEVILRCVPISNHLYFYWYRQILGQKVEFLVSFYNNEISEKSEIFDDQFSVERPDGSNFTLKIRSTKLEDSAMYFCASTLGGGRTYEQYFGPGTRLTVT.

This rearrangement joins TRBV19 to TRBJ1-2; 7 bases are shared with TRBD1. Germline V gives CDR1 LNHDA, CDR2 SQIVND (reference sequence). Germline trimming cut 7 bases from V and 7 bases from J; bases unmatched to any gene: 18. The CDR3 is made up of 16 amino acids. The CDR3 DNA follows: TGTGCCAGTACCCCCAGACAGGGCCCTATCCCCTCTGGCTACACCTTC. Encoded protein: CASTPRQGPIPSGYTF.

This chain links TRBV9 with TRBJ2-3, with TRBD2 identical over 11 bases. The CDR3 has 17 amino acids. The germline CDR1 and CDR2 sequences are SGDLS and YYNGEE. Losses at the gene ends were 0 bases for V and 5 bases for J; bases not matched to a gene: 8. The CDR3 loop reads CASSVGLAGGLGDTQYF. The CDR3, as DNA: TGTGCCAGCAGCGTAGGATTAGCGGGAGGGCTGGGAGATACGCAGTATTTT.

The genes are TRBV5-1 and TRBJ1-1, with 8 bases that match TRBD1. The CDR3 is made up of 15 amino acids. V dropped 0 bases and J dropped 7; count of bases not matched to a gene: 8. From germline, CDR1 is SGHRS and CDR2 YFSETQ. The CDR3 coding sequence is TGCGCCAGCAGCTTGGTAGGGCAGGGGGCGGATGAAGCTTTCTTT. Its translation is CASSLVGQGADEAFF.

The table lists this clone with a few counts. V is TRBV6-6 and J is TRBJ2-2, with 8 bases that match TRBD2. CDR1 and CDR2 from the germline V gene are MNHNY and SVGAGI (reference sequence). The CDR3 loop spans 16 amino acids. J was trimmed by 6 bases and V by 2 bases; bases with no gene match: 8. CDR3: CASSYPGGGAPGELFF. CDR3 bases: TGTGCCAGCAGTTACCCGGGGGGGGGCGCCCCCGGGGAGCTGTTTTTT.

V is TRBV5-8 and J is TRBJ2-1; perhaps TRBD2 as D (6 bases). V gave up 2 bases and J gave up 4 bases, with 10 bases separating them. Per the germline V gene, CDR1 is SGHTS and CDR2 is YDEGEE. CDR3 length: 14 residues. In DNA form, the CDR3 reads TGTGCCAGCAGCTTTCGGGGAGGATACAATGAGCAGTTCTTC. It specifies CASSFRGGYNEQFF.

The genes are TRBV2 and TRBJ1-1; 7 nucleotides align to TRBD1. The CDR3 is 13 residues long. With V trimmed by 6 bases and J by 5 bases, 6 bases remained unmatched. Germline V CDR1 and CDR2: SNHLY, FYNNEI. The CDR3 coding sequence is TGTGCCAGCAGGGCCGACAGGGCAACTGAAGCTTTCTTT. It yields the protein CASRADRATEAFF.

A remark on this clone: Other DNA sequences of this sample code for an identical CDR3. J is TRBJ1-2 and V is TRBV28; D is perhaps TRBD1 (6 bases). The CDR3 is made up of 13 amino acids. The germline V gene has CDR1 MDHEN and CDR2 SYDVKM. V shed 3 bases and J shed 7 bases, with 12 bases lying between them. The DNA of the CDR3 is TGTGCCAGCAGTTTTCGGGGGGCGGGTGGCTACACCTTC. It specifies CASSFRGAGGYTF.

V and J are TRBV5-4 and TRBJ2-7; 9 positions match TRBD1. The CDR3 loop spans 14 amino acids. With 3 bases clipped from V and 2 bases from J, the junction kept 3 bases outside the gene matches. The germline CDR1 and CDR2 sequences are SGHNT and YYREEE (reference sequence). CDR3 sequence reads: CASSSRQGAYEQYF. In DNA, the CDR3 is TGTGCCAGCAGCTCCAGACAGGGGGCCTACGAGCAGTACTTC.

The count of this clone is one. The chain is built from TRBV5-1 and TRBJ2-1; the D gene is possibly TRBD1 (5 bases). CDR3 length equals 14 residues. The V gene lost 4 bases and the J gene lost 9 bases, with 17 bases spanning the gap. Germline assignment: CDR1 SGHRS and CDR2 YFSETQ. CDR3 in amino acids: CASSPQGASSEQFF. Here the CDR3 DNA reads TGCGCCAGCAGCCCCCAGGGTGCATCCTCTGAGCAGTTCTTC.

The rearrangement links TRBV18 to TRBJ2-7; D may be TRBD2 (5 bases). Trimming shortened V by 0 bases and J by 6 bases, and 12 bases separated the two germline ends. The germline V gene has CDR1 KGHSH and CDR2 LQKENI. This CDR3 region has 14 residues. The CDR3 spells CASSPPGLRGEQYF. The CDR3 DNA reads TGTGCCAGCTCACCACCTGGGCTCCGGGGCGAGCAGTACTTC.

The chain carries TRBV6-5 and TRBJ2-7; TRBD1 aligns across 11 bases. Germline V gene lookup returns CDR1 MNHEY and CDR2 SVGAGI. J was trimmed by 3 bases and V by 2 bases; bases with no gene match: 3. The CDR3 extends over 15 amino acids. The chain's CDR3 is CASSYPGQGVYEQYF. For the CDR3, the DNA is TGTGCCAGCAGTTACCCGGGACAGGGGGTCTACGAGCAGTACTTC.

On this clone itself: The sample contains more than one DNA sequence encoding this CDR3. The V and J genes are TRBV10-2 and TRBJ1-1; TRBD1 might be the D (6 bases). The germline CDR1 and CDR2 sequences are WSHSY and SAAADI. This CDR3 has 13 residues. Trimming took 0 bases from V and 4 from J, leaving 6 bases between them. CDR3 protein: CASSESGGTEAFF. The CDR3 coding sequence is TGCGCCAGCAGTGAGTCAGGGGGCACTGAAGCTTTCTTT.

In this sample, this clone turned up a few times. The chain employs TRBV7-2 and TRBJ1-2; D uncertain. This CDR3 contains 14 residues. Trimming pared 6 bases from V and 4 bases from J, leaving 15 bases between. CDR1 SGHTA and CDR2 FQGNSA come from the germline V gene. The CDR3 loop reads CASRFGYSGYGYTF. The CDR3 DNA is TGTGCCAGCAGATTTGGTTATTCCGGCTATGGCTACACCTTC.

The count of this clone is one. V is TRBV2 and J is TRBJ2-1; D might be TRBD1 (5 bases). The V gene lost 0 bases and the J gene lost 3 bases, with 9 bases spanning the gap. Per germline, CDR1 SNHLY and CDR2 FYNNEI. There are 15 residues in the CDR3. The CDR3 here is CASSEAQGHYNEQFF. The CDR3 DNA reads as TGTGCCAGCAGTGAAGCGCAGGGCCACTACAATGAGCAGTTCTTC.

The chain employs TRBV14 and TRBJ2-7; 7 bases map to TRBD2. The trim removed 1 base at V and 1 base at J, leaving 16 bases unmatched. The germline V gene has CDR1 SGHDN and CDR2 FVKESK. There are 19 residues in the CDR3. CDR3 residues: CASSQVGGSGWPASYEQYF. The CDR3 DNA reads TGTGCCAGCAGCCAAGTAGGAGGTAGCGGGTGGCCCGCTTCCTACGAGCAGTACTTC. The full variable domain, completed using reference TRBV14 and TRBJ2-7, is EAGVTQFPSHSVIEKGQTVTLRCDPISGHDNLYWYRRVMGKEIKFLLHFVKESKQDESGMPNNRFLAERTGGTYSTLKVQPAELEDSGVYFCASSQVGGSGWPASYEQYFGPGTRLTVT.

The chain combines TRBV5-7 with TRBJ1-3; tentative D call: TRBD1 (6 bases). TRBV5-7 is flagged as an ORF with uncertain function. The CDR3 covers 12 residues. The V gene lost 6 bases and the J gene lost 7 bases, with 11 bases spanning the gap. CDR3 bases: TGTGCCAGCAATCTTCAGGGGAACACCATATATTTT. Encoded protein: CASNLQGNTIYF.

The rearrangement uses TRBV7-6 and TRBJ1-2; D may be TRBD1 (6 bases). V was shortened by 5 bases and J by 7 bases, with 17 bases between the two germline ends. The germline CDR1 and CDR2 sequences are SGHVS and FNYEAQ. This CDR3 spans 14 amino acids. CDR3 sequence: CASSLTQGFAGYTF. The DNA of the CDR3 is TGTGCCAGCAGCCTTACACAGGGCTTTGCTGGCTACACCTTC.

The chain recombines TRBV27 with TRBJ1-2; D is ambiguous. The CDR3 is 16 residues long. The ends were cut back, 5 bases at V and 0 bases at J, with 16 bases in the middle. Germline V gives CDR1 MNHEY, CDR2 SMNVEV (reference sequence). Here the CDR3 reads CASSRSPQVSNYGYTF. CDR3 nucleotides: TGTGCCAGCAGTCGCTCACCGCAGGTGTCTAACTATGGCTACACCTTC.

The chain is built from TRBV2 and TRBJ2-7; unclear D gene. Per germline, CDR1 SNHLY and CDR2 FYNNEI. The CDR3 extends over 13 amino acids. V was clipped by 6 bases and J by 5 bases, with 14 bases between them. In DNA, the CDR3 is TGTGCCAGCAGACTGGCAGGTTGGGACGAGCAGTACTTC. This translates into CASRLAGWDEQYF.